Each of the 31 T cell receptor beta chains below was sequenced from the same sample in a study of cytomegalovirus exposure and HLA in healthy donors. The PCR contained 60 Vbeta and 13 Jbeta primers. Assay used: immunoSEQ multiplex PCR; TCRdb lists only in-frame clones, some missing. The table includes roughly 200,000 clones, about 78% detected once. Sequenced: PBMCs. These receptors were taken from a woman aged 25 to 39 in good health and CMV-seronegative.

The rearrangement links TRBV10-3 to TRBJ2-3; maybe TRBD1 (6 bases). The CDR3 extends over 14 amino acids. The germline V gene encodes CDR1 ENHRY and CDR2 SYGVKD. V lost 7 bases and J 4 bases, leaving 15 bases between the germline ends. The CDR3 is CAITGPGVADTQYF. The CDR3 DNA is TGTGCCATCACCGGGCCAGGGGTTGCAGATACGCAGTATTTT.

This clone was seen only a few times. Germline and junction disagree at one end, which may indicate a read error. The DNA of the CDR3 is TGTGCCAGTAGTATTAGGGGTGTACGTGGCTACCCCTTC. Its translation: CASSIRGVRGYPF. The rearrangement joins TRBV19 to TRBJ1-2; possibly TRBD1 for D (5 bases). This CDR3 is built from 13 residues. The germline gives CDR1 LNHDA, CDR2 SQIVND (reference sequence).

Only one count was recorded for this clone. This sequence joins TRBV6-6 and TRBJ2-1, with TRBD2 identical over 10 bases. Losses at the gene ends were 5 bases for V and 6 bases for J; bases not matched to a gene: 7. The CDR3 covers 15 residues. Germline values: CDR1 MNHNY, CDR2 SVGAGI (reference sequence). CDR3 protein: CASSPLSGGANEQFF. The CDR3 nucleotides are TGTGCCAGCAGTCCCCTCAGCGGGGGGGCCAATGAGCAGTTCTTC.

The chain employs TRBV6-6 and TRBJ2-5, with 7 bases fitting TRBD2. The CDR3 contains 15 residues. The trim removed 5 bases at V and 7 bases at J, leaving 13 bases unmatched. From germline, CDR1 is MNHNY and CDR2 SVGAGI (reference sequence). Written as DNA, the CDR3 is TGTGCCAGCAGTGGCCAGGGAGGGGTAGGGAGGACCCAGTACTTC. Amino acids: CASSGQGGVGRTQYF.

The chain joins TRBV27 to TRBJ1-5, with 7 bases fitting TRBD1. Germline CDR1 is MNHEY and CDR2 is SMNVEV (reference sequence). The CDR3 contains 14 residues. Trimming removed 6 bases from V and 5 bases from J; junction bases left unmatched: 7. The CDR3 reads CASSRTGAYQPQHF. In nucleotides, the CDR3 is TGTGCCAGCAGCCGAACAGGGGCGTATCAGCCCCAGCATTTT.

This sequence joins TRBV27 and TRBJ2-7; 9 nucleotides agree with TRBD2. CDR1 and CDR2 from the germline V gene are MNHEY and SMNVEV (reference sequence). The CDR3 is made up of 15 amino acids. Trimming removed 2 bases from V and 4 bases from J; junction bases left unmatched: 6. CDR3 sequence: CASSLGLAGRYEQYF. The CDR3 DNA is TGTGCCAGCAGTTTAGGTCTAGCGGGAAGATACGAGCAGTACTTC.

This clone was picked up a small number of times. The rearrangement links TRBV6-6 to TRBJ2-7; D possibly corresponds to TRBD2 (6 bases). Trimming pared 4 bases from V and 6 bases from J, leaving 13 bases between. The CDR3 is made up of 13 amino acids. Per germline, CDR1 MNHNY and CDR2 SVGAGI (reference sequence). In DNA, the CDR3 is TGTGCCAGCAGTTCACGGTCGGAGGGCGAGCAGTACTTC. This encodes CASSSRSEGEQYF.

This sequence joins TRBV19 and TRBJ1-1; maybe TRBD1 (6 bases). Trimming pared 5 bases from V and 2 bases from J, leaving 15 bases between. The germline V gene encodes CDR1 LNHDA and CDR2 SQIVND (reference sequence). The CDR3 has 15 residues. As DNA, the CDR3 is TGTGCCAGTAGTCGATTACCGACAGGCAACACTGAAGCTTTCTTT. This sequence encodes CASSRLPTGNTEAFF. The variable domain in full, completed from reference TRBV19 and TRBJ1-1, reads DGGITQSPKYLFRKEGQNVTLSCEQNLNHDAMYWYRQDPGQGLRLIYYSQIVNDFQKGDIAEGYSVSREKKESFPLTVTSAQKNPTAFYLCASSRLPTGNTEAFFGQGTRLTVV.

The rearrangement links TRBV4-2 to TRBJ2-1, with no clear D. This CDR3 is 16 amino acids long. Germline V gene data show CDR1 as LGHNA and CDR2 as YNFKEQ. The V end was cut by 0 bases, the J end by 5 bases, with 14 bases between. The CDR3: CASSQDIQAPDNEQFF. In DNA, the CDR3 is TGTGCCAGCAGCCAAGATATCCAGGCCCCGGACAATGAGCAGTTCTTC.

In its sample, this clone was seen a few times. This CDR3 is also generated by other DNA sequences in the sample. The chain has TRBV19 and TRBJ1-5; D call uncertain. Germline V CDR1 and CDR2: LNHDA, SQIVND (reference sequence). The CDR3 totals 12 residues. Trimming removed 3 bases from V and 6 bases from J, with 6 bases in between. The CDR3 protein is CASSIGGQPQHF. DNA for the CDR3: TGTGCCAGTAGTATTGGAGGTCAGCCCCAGCATTTT.

The CDR3, as DNA: TGCGCCAGCAGCCAATCCTATAGGAGGGGGCGCCGGGAAGGCTACACCTTC. Residues: CASSQSYRRGRREGYTF. V gene TRBV5-1 combines with J gene TRBJ1-2; 7 nucleotides match TRBD1. The CDR3 covers 17 residues. V gave up 4 bases and J gave up 8 bases; unmatched junction bases: 20. CDR1 is SGHRS and CDR2 is YFSETQ in the germline V gene.

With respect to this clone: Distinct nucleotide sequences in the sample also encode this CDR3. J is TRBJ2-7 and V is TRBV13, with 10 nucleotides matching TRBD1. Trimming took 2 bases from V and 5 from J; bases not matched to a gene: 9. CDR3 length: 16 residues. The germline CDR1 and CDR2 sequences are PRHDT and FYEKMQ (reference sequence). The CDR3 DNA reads TGTGCCAGCAGCTTACGACAGGGGGCAATTATAGACGAGCAGTACTTC. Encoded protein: CASSLRQGAIIDEQYF.

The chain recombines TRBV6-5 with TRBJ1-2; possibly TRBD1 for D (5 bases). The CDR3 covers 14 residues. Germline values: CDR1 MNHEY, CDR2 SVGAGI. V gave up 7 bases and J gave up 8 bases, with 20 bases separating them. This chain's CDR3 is CASTTGGVPNGYTF. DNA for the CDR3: TGTGCCAGCACTACGGGGGGAGTGCCGAACGGCTACACCTTC.

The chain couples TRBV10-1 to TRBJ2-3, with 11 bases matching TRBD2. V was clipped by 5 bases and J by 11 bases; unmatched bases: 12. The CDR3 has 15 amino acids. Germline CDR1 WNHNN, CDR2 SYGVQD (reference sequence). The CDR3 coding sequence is TGCGCCAGCAGTCTAAACCTCGAACTAGCGGGGGTGCAGTATTTT. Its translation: CASSLNLELAGVQYF.

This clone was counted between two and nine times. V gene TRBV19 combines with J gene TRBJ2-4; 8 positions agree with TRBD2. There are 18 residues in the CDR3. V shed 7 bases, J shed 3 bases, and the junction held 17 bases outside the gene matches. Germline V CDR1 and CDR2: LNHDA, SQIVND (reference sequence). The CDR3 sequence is CASNEREYVIGVKNIQYF. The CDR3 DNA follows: TGTGCCAGTAACGAGCGGGAGTACGTGATAGGGGTCAAAAACATTCAGTACTTC.

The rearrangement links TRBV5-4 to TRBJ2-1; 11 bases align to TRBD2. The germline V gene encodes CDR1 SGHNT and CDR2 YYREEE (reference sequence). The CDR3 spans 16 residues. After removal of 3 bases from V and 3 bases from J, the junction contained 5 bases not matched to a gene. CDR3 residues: CASSSDLAGGYNEQFF. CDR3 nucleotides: TGTGCCAGCAGCTCTGACCTAGCGGGGGGCTACAATGAGCAGTTCTTC.

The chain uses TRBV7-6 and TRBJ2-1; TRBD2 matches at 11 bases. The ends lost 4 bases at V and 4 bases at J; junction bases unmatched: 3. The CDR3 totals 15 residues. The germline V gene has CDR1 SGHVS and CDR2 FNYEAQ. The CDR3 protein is CASSSSGGPYNEQFF. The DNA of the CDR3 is TGTGCCAGCAGCTCTAGCGGGGGGCCTTACAATGAGCAGTTCTTC.

Written as DNA, the CDR3 is TGCGCCAGCAGCCCGGGACTAGCGGGAGTCGTCGGAGATACGCAGTATTTT. Translating it yields CASSPGLAGVVGDTQYF. This chain connects TRBV5-1 to TRBJ2-3; 14 bases match TRBD2. The CDR3 extends over 17 amino acids. Trimming at V came to 4 bases and at J to 5 bases, leaving 9 bases not matched to a gene. Germline CDR1 reads SGHRS; CDR2 reads YFSETQ.

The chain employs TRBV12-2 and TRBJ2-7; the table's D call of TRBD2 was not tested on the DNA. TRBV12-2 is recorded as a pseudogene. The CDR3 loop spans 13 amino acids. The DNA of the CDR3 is TGTGCAAGTCGCTTATTGGAGCCCGACGAGCAGTACTTC. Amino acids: CASRLLEPDEQYF.

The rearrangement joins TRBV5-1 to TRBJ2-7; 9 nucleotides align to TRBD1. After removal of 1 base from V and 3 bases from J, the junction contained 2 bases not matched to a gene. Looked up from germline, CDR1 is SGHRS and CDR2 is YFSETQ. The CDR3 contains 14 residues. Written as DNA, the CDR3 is TGCGCCAGCAGCTTGCAGGGACAGGGCTACGAGCAGTACTTC. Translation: CASSLQGQGYEQYF.

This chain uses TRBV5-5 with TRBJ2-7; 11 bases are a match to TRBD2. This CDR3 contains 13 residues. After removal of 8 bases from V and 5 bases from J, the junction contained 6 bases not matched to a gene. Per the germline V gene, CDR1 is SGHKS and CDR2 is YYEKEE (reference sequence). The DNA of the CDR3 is TGTGCCAGTTTAGCGGGGGGGCTCGACGAGCAGTACTTC. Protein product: CASLAGGLDEQYF.

CDR3 loop: CAWREQGVGYGYTF. In nucleotides, the CDR3 is TGTGCCTGGAGGGAACAGGGGGTGGGCTATGGCTACACCTTC. The chain is built from TRBV30 and TRBJ1-2; 8 bases are shared with TRBD1. The germline gives CDR1 GTSNPN, CDR2 SVGIG (reference sequence). V was clipped by 3 bases and J by 4 bases; unmatched bases: 7. The CDR3 spans 14 residues.

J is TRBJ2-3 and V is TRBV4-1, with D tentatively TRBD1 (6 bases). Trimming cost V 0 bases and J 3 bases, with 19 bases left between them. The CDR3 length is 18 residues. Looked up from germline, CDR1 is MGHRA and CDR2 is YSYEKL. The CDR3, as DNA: TGCGCCAGCAGCCAAGATCCTCAGGGGATAGGGATAACAGATACGCAGTATTTT. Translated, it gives CASSQDPQGIGITDTQYF.

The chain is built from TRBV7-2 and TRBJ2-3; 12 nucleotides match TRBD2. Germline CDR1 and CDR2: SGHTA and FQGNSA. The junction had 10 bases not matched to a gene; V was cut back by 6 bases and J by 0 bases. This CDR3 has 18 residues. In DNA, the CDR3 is TGTGCCAGCAGGTTACGGGTCCTAGCGGGGGGGAGCACAGATACGCAGTATTTT. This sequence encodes CASRLRVLAGGSTDTQYF.

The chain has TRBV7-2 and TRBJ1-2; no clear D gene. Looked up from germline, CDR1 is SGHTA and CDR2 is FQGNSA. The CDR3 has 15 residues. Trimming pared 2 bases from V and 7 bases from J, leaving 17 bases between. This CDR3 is CASSLTPSGIFGYTF. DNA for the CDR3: TGTGCCAGCAGCTTAACCCCCTCAGGAATTTTTGGCTACACCTTC.

The CDR3 protein is CASSYPAGAGRSTQYF. In DNA, the CDR3 is TGTGCCAGTAGTTACCCGGCGGGGGCGGGGAGGAGTACGCAGTATTTT. V and J are TRBV19 and TRBJ2-3; maybe TRBD2 (7 bases). The CDR3 loop spans 16 amino acids. Trimming cost V 5 bases and J 8 bases, with 23 bases left between them. Germline assignment: CDR1 LNHDA and CDR2 SQIVND (reference sequence).

The CDR3 DNA sequence: TGTGCCAGCAGTTTCGTCCTCGGCACCGGGGAGCTGTTTTTT. This codes for CASSFVLGTGELFF. The rearrangement joins TRBV28 to TRBJ2-2; D is uncertain. The CDR3 totals 14 residues. Germline CDR1 is MDHEN and CDR2 is SYDVKM. V gave up 3 bases and J gave up 4 bases, with 9 bases separating them.

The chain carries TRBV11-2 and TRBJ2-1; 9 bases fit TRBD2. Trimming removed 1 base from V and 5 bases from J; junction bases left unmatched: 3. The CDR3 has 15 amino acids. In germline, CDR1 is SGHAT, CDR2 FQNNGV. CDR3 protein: CASSLGAGGNNEQFF. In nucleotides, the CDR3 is TGTGCCAGCAGCTTAGGGGCGGGAGGGAACAATGAGCAGTTCTTC.

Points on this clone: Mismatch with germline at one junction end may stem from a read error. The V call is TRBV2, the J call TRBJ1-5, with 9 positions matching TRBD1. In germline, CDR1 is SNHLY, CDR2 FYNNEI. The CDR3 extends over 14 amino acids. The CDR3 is CASRLDRGNQPQHF. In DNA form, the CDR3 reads TGTGCCAGCAGACTGGACAGGGGCAACCAGCCCCAGCATTTT.

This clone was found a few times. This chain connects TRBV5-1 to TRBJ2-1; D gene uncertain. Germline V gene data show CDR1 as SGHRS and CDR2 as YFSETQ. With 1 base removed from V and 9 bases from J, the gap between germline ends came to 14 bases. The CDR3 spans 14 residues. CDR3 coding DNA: TGCGCCAGCAGCTTGATACAGCAGGTGGGTGAGCAGTTCTTC. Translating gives CASSLIQQVGEQFF.

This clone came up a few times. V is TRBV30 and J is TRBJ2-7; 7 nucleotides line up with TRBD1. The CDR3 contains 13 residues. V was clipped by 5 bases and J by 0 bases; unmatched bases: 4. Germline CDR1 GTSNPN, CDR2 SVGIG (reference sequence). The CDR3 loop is CAWGHRGSYEQYF. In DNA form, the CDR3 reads TGTGCCTGGGGCCACAGGGGCTCCTACGAGCAGTACTTC.